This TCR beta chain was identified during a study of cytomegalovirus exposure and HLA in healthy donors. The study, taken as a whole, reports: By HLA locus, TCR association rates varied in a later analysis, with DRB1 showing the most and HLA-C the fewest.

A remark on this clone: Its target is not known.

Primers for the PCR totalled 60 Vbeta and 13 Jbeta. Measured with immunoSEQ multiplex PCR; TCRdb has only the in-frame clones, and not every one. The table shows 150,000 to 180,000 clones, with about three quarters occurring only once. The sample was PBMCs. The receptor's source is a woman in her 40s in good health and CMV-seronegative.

The CDR3 DNA is TGTGCCAGCCCCCAGGACAATGAGCAGTTCTTC. This translates into CASPQDNEQFF. V usage is TRBV6-1 and J usage is TRBJ2-1; D gene unclear. The CDR3 extends over 11 amino acids. Germline values: CDR1 MNHNS, CDR2 SASEGT. V dropped 8 bases and J dropped 5 bases, with 7 bases sitting between them.